This paragraph covers one T cell receptor beta chain sequence. This specimen includes other DNA sequences encoding the same CDR3. These data originate in a study of blood T cell repertoires in COVID-19. Study-level background: Acute and convalescent COVID-19 samples came from the United States, Italy and Spain. PBMCs, B-cell-depleted T cells, or T cells were the source of the cDNA or gDNA that made up the material.

There are 15 residues in the CDR3. Trimming took off 0 bases at V and 0 bases at J, with 7 bases between the two ends. From germline, CDR1 is SGHRS and CDR2 YFSETQ. In the source study's methods: Reference gene primers were amplified, and this amplification served to estimate nucleated cell counts. Repertoires were generated with immunoSEQ multiplex PCR, while TCRdb's copy carries only in-frame clones and drops some. The V and J calls and clone size were taken over from that table, and D and trimming were inferred from the DNA. The top ten clones hold approximately 6.3% of a sample with some 120,000 clones, around 83% of them seen once.

The J gene is TRBJ2-1, the V gene TRBV5-1; a possible D gene is TRBD2 (5 bases). The sequence derives from a man older than 75 with active or convalescent COVID-19. The specimen was peripheral blood. CDR3 sequence (DNA): TGCGCCAGCAGCTTGGGAGGGCTCTCCTACAATGAGCAGTTCTTC. Amino acids: CASSLGGLSYNEQFF.